This T cell receptor beta chain was captured by sequencing in a study of CD8 T cells in ankylosing spondylitis. Findings and limits, study-wide: Before this, some motif variants had been reported in reactive arthritis synovial fluid and blood. Several highly homologous variants made up a TCR beta motif, and this motif appeared characteristic of ankylosing spondylitis blood. Reportedly, significant enrichment of disease-linked clones occurred in matched ankylosing spondylitis synovial fluid.

This clonotype occurred once. What it binds is unknown. TCRdb ran MiXCR on the 5' RACE reads and lists one entry per CDR3 protein. Here the sample spans tens of thousands of distinct CDR3 sequences, more than 5.5% being singletons. From germline, CDR1 is SGHNT and CDR2 YENEEA. The CDR3 has 14 amino acids. Trimming cost V 7 bases and J 6 bases, with 19 bases left between them. This clonotype originated in a male donor with ankylosing spondylitis. This chain links TRBV11-3 with TRBJ2-7; D is possibly TRBD2 (7 bases). Sequenced material: synovial fluid, either unsorted or a sorted T cell fraction (not recorded which). The CDR3, as DNA: TGTGCCAGCACCAAGGGGGGGAGGGTCGCCGAGCAGTACTTC. The encoded protein is CASTKGGRVAEQYF.